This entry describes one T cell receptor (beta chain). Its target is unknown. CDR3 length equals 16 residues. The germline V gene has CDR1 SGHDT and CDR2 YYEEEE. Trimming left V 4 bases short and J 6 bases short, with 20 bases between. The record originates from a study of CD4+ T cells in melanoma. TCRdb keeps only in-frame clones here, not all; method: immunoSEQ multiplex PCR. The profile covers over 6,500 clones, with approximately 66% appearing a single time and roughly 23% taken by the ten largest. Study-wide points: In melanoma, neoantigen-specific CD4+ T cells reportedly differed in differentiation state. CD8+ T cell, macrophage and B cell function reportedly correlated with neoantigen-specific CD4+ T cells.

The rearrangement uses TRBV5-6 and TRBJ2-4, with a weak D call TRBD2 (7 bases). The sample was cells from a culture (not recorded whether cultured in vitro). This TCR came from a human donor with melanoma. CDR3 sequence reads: CASSLPGGGAGNIQYF. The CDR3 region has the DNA TGTGCCAGCAGCCTCCCCGGAGGGGGGGCAGGAAACATTCAGTACTTC.